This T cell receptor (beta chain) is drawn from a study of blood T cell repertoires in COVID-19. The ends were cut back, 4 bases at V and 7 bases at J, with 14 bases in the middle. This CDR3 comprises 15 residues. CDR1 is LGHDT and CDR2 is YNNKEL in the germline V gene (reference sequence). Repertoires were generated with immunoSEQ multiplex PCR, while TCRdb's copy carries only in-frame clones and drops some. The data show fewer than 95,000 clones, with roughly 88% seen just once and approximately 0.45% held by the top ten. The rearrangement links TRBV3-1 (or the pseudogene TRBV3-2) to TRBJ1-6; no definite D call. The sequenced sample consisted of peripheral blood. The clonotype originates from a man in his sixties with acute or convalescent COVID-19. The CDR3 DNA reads TGTGCCAGCAGCCCCAATTGGGCCGCGAATTCACCCCTCCACTTT. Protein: CASSPNWAANSPLHF.